This T cell receptor (beta chain) was obtained from a study of T cells in Graves' hyperthyroidism and ophthalmopathy. This clonotype has a count of ten or more. CDR1 is DFQATT and CDR2 is SNEGSKA in the germline V gene (reference sequence). The CDR3 runs to 14 residues. V was clipped by 5 bases and J by 5 bases, with 19 bases between them. Amplification of TCR beta CDR3 regions was performed using RNA transcripts as template. HTBI primers were employed in a first-round RT-PCR of the TCR CDR3. Via MiXCR, TCRdb re-called the multiplex PCR reads, giving one row per CDR3 protein. Counted here are 550,000 to 600,000 distinct CDR3 sequences, over 15% occurring once; the ten biggest clones make up around a sixth.

Sequencing used blood. The sequence was obtained from a woman aged 18-29 years with Graves' hyperthyroidism. The rearrangement joins TRBV20-1 to TRBJ2-7; D tentatively fits TRBD1 or TRBD2 (5 bases each). The CDR3 nucleotides read TGCAGTGCTCGCACGGGGCAGGGTATCCACGAGCAGTACTTC. It is translated as CSARTGQGIHEQYF.